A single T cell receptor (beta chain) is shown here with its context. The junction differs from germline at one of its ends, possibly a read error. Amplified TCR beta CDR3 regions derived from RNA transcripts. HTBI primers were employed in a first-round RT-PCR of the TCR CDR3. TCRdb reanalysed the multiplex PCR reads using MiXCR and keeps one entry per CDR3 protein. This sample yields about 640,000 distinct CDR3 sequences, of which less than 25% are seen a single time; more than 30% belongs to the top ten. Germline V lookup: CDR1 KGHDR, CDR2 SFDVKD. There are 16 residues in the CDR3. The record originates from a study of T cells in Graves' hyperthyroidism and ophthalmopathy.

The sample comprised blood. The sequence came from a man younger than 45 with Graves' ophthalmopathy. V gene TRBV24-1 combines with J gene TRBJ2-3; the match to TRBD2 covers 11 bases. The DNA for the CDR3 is TGTGCCAGCAGTGACTCCGGGACTAGCGGTGCAGATACGCAGTATTTT. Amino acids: CASSDSGTSGADTQYF.